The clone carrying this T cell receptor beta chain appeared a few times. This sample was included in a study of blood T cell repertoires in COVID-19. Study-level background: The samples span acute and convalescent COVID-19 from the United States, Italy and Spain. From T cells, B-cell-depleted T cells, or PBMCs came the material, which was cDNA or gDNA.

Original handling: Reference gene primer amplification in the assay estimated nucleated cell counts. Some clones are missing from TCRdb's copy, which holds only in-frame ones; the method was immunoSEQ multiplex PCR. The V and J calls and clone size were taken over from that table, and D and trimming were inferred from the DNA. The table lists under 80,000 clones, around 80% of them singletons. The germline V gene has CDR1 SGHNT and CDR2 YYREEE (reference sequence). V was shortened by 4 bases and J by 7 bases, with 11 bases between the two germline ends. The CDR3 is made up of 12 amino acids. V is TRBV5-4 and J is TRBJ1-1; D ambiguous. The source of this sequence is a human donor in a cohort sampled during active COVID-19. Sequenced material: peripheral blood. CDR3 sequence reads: CASSQAEGEAFF. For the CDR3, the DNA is TGTGCCAGCAGCCAAGCGGAAGGTGAAGCTTTCTTT.